A single TCR beta chain is shown here with its context. Authors' processing steps: Estimated nucleated cell counts came from reference gene primer amplification. The assay was immunoSEQ multiplex PCR, and TCRdb's table has in-frame clones only and misses some. The V and J calls and clone size come from that table; D and trimming were worked out from the DNA. The sample records approximately 76,000 clones, roughly nine tenths being singletons. With V trimmed by 5 bases and J by 8 bases, 9 bases remained unmatched. Germline V gives CDR1 SGHTA, CDR2 FQGNSA. This CDR3 region has 14 residues. The data originate from a study of blood T cell repertoires in COVID-19. Study-wide context: Sites across the United States, Italy and Spain contributed samples from acute and convalescent COVID-19. In each case, the material was cDNA or gDNA derived from T cells, B-cell-depleted T cells, or PBMCs.

The V gene is TRBV7-2, the J gene TRBJ2-5, with 9 bases that match TRBD1. The TCR originated in a man younger than 45 with acute or convalescent COVID-19. The source material was peripheral blood. The CDR3 spells CASSTDRGGRTQYF. Here the CDR3 DNA reads TGTGCCAGCAGCACGGACAGGGGAGGGAGAACCCAGTACTTC.